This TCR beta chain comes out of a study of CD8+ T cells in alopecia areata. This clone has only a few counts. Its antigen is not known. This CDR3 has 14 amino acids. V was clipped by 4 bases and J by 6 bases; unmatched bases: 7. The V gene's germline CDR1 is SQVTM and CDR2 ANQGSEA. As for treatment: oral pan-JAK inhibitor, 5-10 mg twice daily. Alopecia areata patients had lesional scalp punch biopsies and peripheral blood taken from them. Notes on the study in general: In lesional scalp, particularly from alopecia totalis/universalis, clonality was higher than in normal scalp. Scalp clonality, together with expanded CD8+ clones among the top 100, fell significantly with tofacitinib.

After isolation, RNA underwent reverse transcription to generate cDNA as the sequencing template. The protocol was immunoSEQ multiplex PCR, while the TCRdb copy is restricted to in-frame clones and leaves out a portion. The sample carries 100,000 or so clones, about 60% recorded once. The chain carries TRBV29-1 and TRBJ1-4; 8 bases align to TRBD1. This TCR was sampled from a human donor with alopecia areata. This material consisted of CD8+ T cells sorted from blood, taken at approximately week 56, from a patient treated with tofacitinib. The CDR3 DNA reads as TGCAGCGTTGTATTGGCAGGGGGCTATGAAAAACTGTTTTTT. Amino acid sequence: CSVVLAGGYEKLFF.